This T cell receptor beta chain originates from a study of breast tumors, draining lymph nodes, adjacent tissues. Many counts were recorded for this clonotype. TCRdb passed the multiplex PCR reads through MiXCR, listing each CDR3 protein once. In the table there are under 150,000 distinct CDR3 sequences, about 20% of which are singletons. CDR1 LNHDA and CDR2 SQIVND come from the germline V gene (reference sequence). CDR3 length: 15 residues. Trimming cost V 3 bases and J 5 bases, with 16 bases left between them. Axillary draining lymph nodes of breast cancer patients supplied the node samples. The chain links TRBV19 to TRBJ2-5, with D possibly TRBD2 on 5 matching bases. Sequencing was performed on axillary lymph node tissue. This receptor was obtained from a female donor with breast cancer. Some clones in this sample may be carry-over from other donors' samples. The CDR3 nucleotides read TGTGCCAGTAGTATTGGTCGGGCCTCGGGGGAGACCCAGTACTTC. Translation: CASSIGRASGETQYF.